This entry is about one T cell receptor (beta chain). The data derive from a study of blood T cell repertoires in COVID-19. In the study overall: Researchers got acute and convalescent COVID-19 samples from the United States, Italy and Spain. T cells, B-cell-depleted T cells, or PBMCs provided the cDNA or gDNA that served as material.

V lost 0 bases, J lost 5 bases, and 11 bases lay in between. The CDR3 is 14 amino acids. Germline lookup yields CDR1 SGDLS and CDR2 YYNGEE. Per the original methods: From reference gene primer amplification, estimates of nucleated cell counts were derived. Clones were read by immunoSEQ multiplex PCR, and TCRdb kept only the in-frame ones, dropping some. The DNA gave D and trimming, while V, J and clone size come from that table. The profile shows about 120,000 clones, about 79% of them singletons. This chain uses TRBV9 with TRBJ2-5; D perhaps matches TRBD2 (5 bases). The receptor's source is a woman older than 75 with acute or convalescent COVID-19. The material sequenced was peripheral blood. This CDR3 is CASSVVGRGETQYF. Here the CDR3 DNA reads TGTGCCAGCAGCGTAGTTGGCAGAGGGGAGACCCAGTACTTC.